These 6 T cell receptor beta chains share one sample of origin, sequenced in a study of human versus mouse CDR3 diversity and MHC coevolution (dated by TCRdb to about 2017). Libraries were prepared through the immunoSEQ multiplex PCR assay. TCRdb stores this immuneACCESS table with in-frame sequences only. Part of the clones is absent; in the studies checked, under half of the shortfall reflects unresolved V genes, and no reason is known for the rest. The sample includes roughly 80,000 clones, with just under 95% observed a single time. The biggest ten clones account for 1.3% to 1.5% of the sample. Sequencing was carried out using naive CD4+ T cells from blood. In light of the paper, this sample's cell subset or site label describes: CD45RO-negative CD62L-positive naive CD4 T cells. The source of these receptors is a person aged 25-75 years in good health.

This chain connects TRBV12-5 to TRBJ2-7; 8 bases fit TRBD1. Germline-derived CDR1 and CDR2 are LGHNT and FRNRAP. Trimming cost V 2 bases and J 6 bases; bases outside gene matches: 12. CDR3 length: 16 residues. The CDR3 here is CASGLFSGTGGGEQYF. CDR3 coding DNA: TGTGCTAGTGGTTTGTTCTCCGGGACAGGAGGTGGCGAGCAGTACTTC.

The sample holds one count of this clone. The chain joins TRBV6-1 to TRBJ2-7; perhaps TRBD1 as D (6 bases). The V end was cut by 3 bases, the J end by 4 bases, with 13 bases between. Germline-derived CDR1 and CDR2 are MNHNS and SASEGT. The CDR3 has 14 amino acids. In DNA, the CDR3 is TGTGCCAGCAGTGAGACAGGTCGGGGTTACGAGCAGTACTTC. Encoded protein: CASSETGRGYEQYF.

This clone appeared a single time. The rearrangement uses TRBV15 and TRBJ2-1, with D possibly being TRBD1 (5 bases). Germline lookup yields CDR1 LNHNV and CDR2 YYDKDF (reference sequence). The CDR3 consists of 14 residues. V gave up 6 bases and J gave up 4 bases, with 13 bases separating them. The CDR3 sequence is CATRGAGPYNEQFF. The CDR3 bases are TGTGCCACCAGAGGGGCAGGGCCGTACAATGAGCAGTTCTTC. The entire variable domain, with the rest obtained from reference TRBV15 and TRBJ2-1, is as follows: DAMVIQNPRYQVTQFGKPVTLSCSQTLNHNVMYWYQQKSSQAPKLLFHYYDKDFNNEADTPDNFQSRRPNTSFCFLDIRSPGLGDTAMYLCATRGAGPYNEQFFGPGTRLTVL.

The rearrangement links TRBV5-1 to TRBJ2-7; no reliable D call. V was cut by 2 bases and J by 2 bases, with 8 bases left in between. In germline, CDR1 is SGHRS, CDR2 YFSETQ. The CDR3 spans 13 residues. CDR3: CASSFASTYEQYF. The CDR3 bases are TGCGCCAGCAGCTTCGCGTCCACCTACGAGCAGTACTTC. The variable domain in full, completed from reference TRBV5-1 and TRBJ2-7, reads KAGVTQTPRYLIKTRGQQVTLSCSPISGHRSVSWYQQTPGQGLQFLFEYFSETQRNKGNFPGRFSGRQFSNSRSEMNVSTLELGDSALYLCASSFASTYEQYFGPGTRLTVT.

The CDR3: CASSRGGEIYEQFF. The CDR3 nucleotides are TGTGCCAGCAGCCGTGGCGGGGAGATCTATGAGCAGTTCTTC. The J gene is TRBJ2-1, the V gene TRBV5-4; D is possibly TRBD2 (6 bases). This CDR3 has 14 amino acids. V was trimmed by 4 bases and J by 8 bases, leaving 16 bases between them. CDR1 and CDR2 (germline): SGHNT, YYREEE (reference sequence).

The J gene is TRBJ2-3, the V gene TRBV19; a weak D match, TRBD2 (7 bases). In germline, CDR1 is LNHDA, CDR2 SQIVND (reference sequence). V shed 7 bases and J shed 4 bases, with 12 bases lying between them. The length of the CDR3 is 13 residues. CDR3 DNA sequence: TGTGCCAGTACGGGGGGCCACCCAGATACGCAGTATTTT. It encodes CASTGGHPDTQYF. The variable domain in full, completed from reference TRBV19 and TRBJ2-3, reads DGGITQSPKYLFRKEGQNVTLSCEQNLNHDAMYWYRQDPGQGLRLIYYSQIVNDFQKGDIAEGYSVSREKKESFPLTVTSAQKNPTAFYLCASTGGHPDTQYFGPGTRLTVL.